This entry lists 22 T cell receptor beta chains sequenced from one sample in a study of blood T cell repertoires in COVID-19 (dated by TCRdb to 2019 to 2021). Library generation was performed with the immunoSEQ multiplex PCR assay. TCRdb carries this immuneACCESS record with in-frame sequences only. Its versions omit some clonotypes, under half of them owing to an unresolved V gene in the studies checked, with the rest unexplained. The sample has about 170,000 clones on record, over 80% of them singletons. The biggest ten clones account for 2.5% to 3.5% of the sample. Material for sequencing was peripheral blood. These receptors came from a woman between 55 and 75 years old with acute or convalescent COVID-19.

V and J are TRBV7-3 and TRBJ2-7, with TRBD1 matching 10 bases. The CDR3 length is 14 residues. Germline loops: CDR1 SGHTA, CDR2 FQGTGA. V lost 2 bases and J lost 2; bases outside the gene matches: 0. CDR3 bases: TGTGCCAGCAGCTTAGGACAGGGGGCCTACGAGCAGTACTTC. Residues: CASSLGQGAYEQYF.

The table lists this clone with a count of one. The J gene is TRBJ1-5, the V gene TRBV19; possibly TRBD1 for D (6 bases). Germline V CDR1 and CDR2: LNHDA, SQIVND (reference sequence). The CDR3 extends over 15 amino acids. The germline V and J ends were trimmed by 7 bases and 3 bases, with 16 bases remaining between them. The CDR3 is CASTRAGVLNQPQHF. Written as DNA, the CDR3 is TGTGCCAGTACCAGGGCAGGGGTCCTCAATCAGCCCCAGCATTTT.

The chain employs TRBV5-6 and TRBJ1-2; D is unresolved. The V gene's germline CDR1 is SGHDT and CDR2 YYEEEE. CDR3 length: 13 residues. V gave up 7 bases and J gave up 5 bases, with 15 bases separating them. Here the CDR3 reads CASALRQEYGYTF. The CDR3 DNA is TGTGCCAGCGCTCTTCGGCAGGAATATGGCTACACCTTC.

The rearrangement links TRBV10-3 to TRBJ2-1; 7 nucleotides agree with TRBD2. The CDR3 has 17 residues. The trim removed 2 bases at V and 2 bases at J, leaving 9 bases unmatched. Germline CDR1 ENHRY, CDR2 SYGVKD. CDR3 nucleotide sequence: TGTGCCATCAGTGAGACCTCTCTAGCGGCCGCCTACAATGAGCAGTTCTTC. It is translated as CAISETSLAAAYNEQFF.

V is TRBV19 and J is TRBJ1-5; D is possibly TRBD1 (6 bases). Germline CDR1 reads LNHDA; CDR2 reads SQIVND (reference sequence). Deletions cut 0 bases from V and 7 bases from J, with 13 bases between. This CDR3 region has 15 residues. The CDR3 loop reads CASSIEAQGGQPQHF. The CDR3 coding sequence is TGTGCCAGTAGTATAGAGGCACAGGGCGGCCAGCCCCAGCATTTT.

The V and J genes are TRBV30 and TRBJ2-2; 13 bases line up with TRBD2. Losses at the gene ends were 3 bases for V and 6 bases for J; bases not matched to a gene: 7. The CDR3 length is 16 residues. CDR1 is GTSNPN, CDR2 SVGIG, per germline (reference sequence). In DNA, the CDR3 is TGTGCCTGGAGCCTGGGGACTAGCGGGGTCGCCGGGGAGCTGTTTTTT. It encodes CAWSLGTSGVAGELFF.

In this sample, this clone turned up once. CDR3 in DNA: TGTGCCAGCAGCTTAGGGACAGGGACTAACTATGGCTACACCTTC. This translates into CASSLGTGTNYGYTF. This chain connects TRBV7-9 to TRBJ1-2; 8 positions agree with TRBD1. The CDR3 spans 15 residues. The V segment lost 1 base and the J segment 0 bases; nucleotides outside the gene matches: 1. Germline values: CDR1 SEHNR, CDR2 FQNEAQ (reference sequence).

V and J are TRBV28 and TRBJ1-2; D gene ambiguous. Germline V gene sequence: CDR1 MDHEN, CDR2 SYDVKM. With 7 bases removed from V and 4 bases from J, the gap between germline ends came to 22 bases. The CDR3 length is 16 residues. The DNA of the CDR3 is TGTGCCAGCATCACGGGGTTGTGGGGAGTGAGCTATGGCTACACCTTC. It specifies CASITGLWGVSYGYTF.

This chain uses TRBV6-6 with TRBJ2-5; 9 nucleotides line up with TRBD2. This CDR3 comprises 15 residues. Germline trimming cut 2 bases from V and 5 bases from J; bases unmatched to any gene: 6. From germline, CDR1 is MNHNY and CDR2 SVGAGI (reference sequence). CDR3 loop: CASSYRAGGPETQYF. For the CDR3, the DNA is TGTGCCAGCAGTTACCGGGCGGGGGGGCCGGAGACCCAGTACTTC.

The V call is TRBV5-6, the J call TRBJ1-1; 8 positions match TRBD1. This CDR3 has 18 residues. From germline, CDR1 is SGHDT and CDR2 YYEEEE. V was clipped by 4 bases and J by 2 bases; unmatched bases: 16. In DNA form, the CDR3 reads TGTGCCAGCAGCATACGGACAGGGTCTCCATACTTTAACACTGAAGCTTTCTTT. Translation gives CASSIRTGSPYFNTEAFF.

Here the CDR3 DNA reads TGTGCCAGCAGTACCTATTGGACATCGCCCGGGGAGCTGTTTTTT. This sequence encodes CASSTYWTSPGELFF. The chain recombines TRBV27 with TRBJ2-2, with D perhaps matching TRBD1 (5 bases). The CDR3 length is 15 residues. Trimming removed 5 bases at V and 6 bases at J, with 16 bases between. CDR1 is MNHEY and CDR2 is SMNVEV in the germline V gene (reference sequence).

The rearrangement uses TRBV29-1 and TRBJ2-1, with 7 nucleotides matching TRBD1. The CDR3 consists of 10 residues. Germline assignment: CDR1 SQVTM and CDR2 ANQGSEA. The J segment lost 14 bases and the V segment lost 2 bases, leaving 3 bases of the junction unmatched. This CDR3 is CSVETGVEFF. In nucleotides, the CDR3 is TGCAGCGTTGAAACAGGGGTGGAGTTCTTC.

The V call is TRBV7-9, the J call TRBJ1-6; TRBD1 is a possible D gene (6 bases). Germline V CDR1 and CDR2: SEHNR, FQNEAQ (reference sequence). V dropped 2 bases and J dropped 2 bases, with 13 bases sitting between them. CDR3 length equals 17 residues. The DNA of the CDR3 is TGTGCCAGCAGCTTATATACAGGGAAGACCTATAATTCACCCCTCCACTTT. Translation: CASSLYTGKTYNSPLHF.

The gene calls are TRBV6-2 or TRBV6-3 and TRBJ2-7; 7 bases align to TRBD1. Germline V gene data show CDR1 as MNHEY and CDR2 as SVGEGT. The CDR3 runs to 15 residues. Trimming cost V 6 bases and J 0 bases; bases outside gene matches: 8. In DNA form, the CDR3 reads TGTGCCAGCAGCCCCTACAGGGGATTCTCCTACGAGCAGTACTTC. Protein: CASSPYRGFSYEQYF.

This chain connects TRBV27 to TRBJ1-6; possibly TRBD1 for D (5 bases). V was clipped by 0 bases and J by 5 bases, with 8 bases between them. The CDR3 extends over 15 amino acids. Germline V gene sequence: CDR1 MNHEY, CDR2 SMNVEV (reference sequence). This CDR3 is CASSLSGLNNSPLHF. The CDR3 DNA reads TGTGCCAGCAGTTTATCGGGACTGAATAATTCACCCCTCCACTTT.

This clone has only one observation. The chain links TRBV9 to TRBJ1-6; D is unclear. The CDR3 is 13 amino acids. The ends were cut back, 0 bases at V and 8 bases at J, with 6 bases in the middle. Germline V gene lookup returns CDR1 SGDLS and CDR2 YYNGEE. CDR3 sequence reads: CASSVGSDSPLHF. CDR3 in DNA: TGTGCCAGCAGCGTAGGCAGTGATTCACCCCTCCACTTT.

The rearrangement links TRBV20-1 to TRBJ1-5, with 7 bases that match TRBD1. V lost 3 bases and J lost 3; bases outside the gene matches: 5. Per germline, CDR1 DFQATT and CDR2 SNEGSKA (reference sequence). The length of the CDR3 is 14 residues. This CDR3 reads CSASMGQTNQPQHF. The CDR3, as DNA: TGCAGTGCTAGTATGGGACAGACCAATCAGCCCCAGCATTTT.

The chain joins TRBV6-5 to TRBJ2-5; D may be TRBD1 (6 bases). CDR3 length: 14 amino acids. Germline CDR1 is MNHEY and CDR2 is SVGAGI. Trimming took off 4 bases at V and 3 bases at J, with 12 bases between the two ends. CDR3 in DNA: TGTGCCAGCAGTTCTGGACAGCTCAAAGAGACCCAGTACTTC. Its translation is CASSSGQLKETQYF.

V usage is TRBV7-2 and J usage is TRBJ1-5; D is perhaps TRBD1 (6 bases). The CDR3 length is 15 residues. The V and J ends lost 5 bases and 0 bases respectively, with 11 bases between them. Germline CDR1 is SGHTA and CDR2 is FQGNSA. The CDR3 spells CASSLQGNSNQPQHF. The CDR3 bases are TGTGCCAGCAGCCTCCAGGGGAATAGCAATCAGCCCCAGCATTTT.

The CDR3: CASSQGDRGYFNYGYTF. The CDR3 DNA reads TGCGCCAGCAGCCAAGGGGACAGGGGATATTTTAACTATGGCTACACCTTC. V gene TRBV4-3 combines with J gene TRBJ1-2; 10 bases align to TRBD1. Germline V gene sequence: CDR1 LGHNA, CDR2 YSLEER. V lost 1 base and J lost 1; bases outside the gene matches: 6. The CDR3 contains 17 residues.

The rearrangement uses TRBV3-1 (or the pseudogene TRBV3-2) and TRBJ2-7, with D maybe TRBD1 (6 bases). Germline V CDR1 and CDR2: LGHDT, YNNKEL (reference sequence). Trimming shortened V by 1 base and J by 8 bases, and 15 bases separated the two germline ends. The length of the CDR3 is 14 residues. The DNA of the CDR3 is TGTGCCAGCAGCCAAGCGGGACACCGCTCGAAGCAGTACTTC. Protein: CASSQAGHRSKQYF.

This sequence joins TRBV13 and TRBJ1-6, with D possibly being TRBD1 (5 bases). This CDR3 is 14 amino acids long. CDR1 and CDR2 from the germline V gene are PRHDT and FYEKMQ (reference sequence). The V end lost 2 bases, the J end lost 4 bases, and 6 bases lay between the germline ends. This CDR3 is CASSLRQYNSPLHF. DNA of the CDR3: TGTGCCAGCAGCTTACGACAGTATAATTCACCCCTCCACTTT.